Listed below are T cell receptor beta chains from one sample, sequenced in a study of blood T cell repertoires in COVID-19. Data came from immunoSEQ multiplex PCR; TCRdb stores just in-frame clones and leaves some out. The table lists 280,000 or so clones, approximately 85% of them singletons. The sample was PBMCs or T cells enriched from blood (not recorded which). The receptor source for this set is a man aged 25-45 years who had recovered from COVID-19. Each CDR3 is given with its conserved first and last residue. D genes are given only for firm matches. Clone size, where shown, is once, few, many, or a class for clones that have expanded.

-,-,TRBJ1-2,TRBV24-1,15,TGTGCCACCAGCCCTAGCGGGGGGGTTACTTATGGCTACACCTTC,CATSPSGGVTYGYTF
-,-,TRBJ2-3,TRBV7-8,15,TGTGCCAGCAGCTTATTCTCAGGGGGGACAGATACGCAGTATTTT,CASSLFSGGTDTQYF
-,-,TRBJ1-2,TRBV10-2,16,TGCGCCAGCAGTGAGCGGACAAACAGTCGTAACTATGGCTACACCTTC,CASSERTNSRNYGYTF
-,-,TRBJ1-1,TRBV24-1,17,TGTGCCACCAGTGATTTCCTGGGGGGGGTCGAAGGCACTGAAGCTTTCTTT,CATSDFLGGVEGTEAFF
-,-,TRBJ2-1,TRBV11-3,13,TGTGCCAGCAGTCCGTCCGGAGGCAATGAGCAGTTCTTC,CASSPSGGNEQFF
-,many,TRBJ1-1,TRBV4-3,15,TGCGCCAGCAGCCAAGGCGGGGGCATGAACACTGAAGCTTTCTTT,CASSQGGGMNTEAFF
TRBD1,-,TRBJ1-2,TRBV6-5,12,TGTGCCAGCAGGACAGGGGGCGCGGGCTACACCTTC,CASRTGGAGYTF
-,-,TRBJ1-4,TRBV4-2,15,TGTGCCAGCAGCCAAGACAGGGCCTCTTATGAAAAACTGTTTTTT,CASSQDRASYEKLFF
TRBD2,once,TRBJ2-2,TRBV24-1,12,TGTGCCACTGCACTAGCGGGCGGGGAGCTGTTTTTT,CATALAGGELFF
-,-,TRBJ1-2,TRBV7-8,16,TGTGCCAGCAGCCAAAATCTAGAGAGACAGAACTATGGCTACACCTTC,CASSQNLERQNYGYTF
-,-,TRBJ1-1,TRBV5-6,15,TGTGCCAGCAGCGAGGGGAGGACACCGAACACTGAAGCTTTCTTT,CASSEGRTPNTEAFF
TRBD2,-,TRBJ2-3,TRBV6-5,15,TGTGCCACAGCGGCGGGGGGGCAAGGCACAGATACGCAGTATTTT,CATAAGGQGTDTQYF
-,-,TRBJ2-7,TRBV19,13,TGTGCCAGCTCCGACAGAGCCACCTACGAGCAGTACTTC,CASSDRATYEQYF
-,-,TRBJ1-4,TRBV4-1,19,TGCGCCAGCAGCCAAGCAGTTACAGGAGCTAAAACCCTTAATGAAAAACTGTTTTTT,CASSQAVTGAKTLNEKLFF
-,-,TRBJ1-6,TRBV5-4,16,TGTGCCAGCAGCTTGTCGGGGAACCGAATAGATTCACCCCTCCACTTT,CASSLSGNRIDSPLHF
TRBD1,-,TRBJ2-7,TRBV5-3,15,TGTGCCAGAAGCGGCCGGGACAGGTACTCCTACGAGCAGTACTTC,CARSGRDRYSYEQYF
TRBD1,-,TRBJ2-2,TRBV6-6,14,TGTGCCACGTGGCCGACAGGGGCGTCCGGGGAGCTGTTTTTT,CATWPTGASGELFF
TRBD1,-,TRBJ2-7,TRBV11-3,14,TGTGCCAGCAGCTCAACCGGGACAGTCTACGAGCAGTACTTC,CASSSTGTVYEQYF
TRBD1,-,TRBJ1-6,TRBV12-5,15,TGTGCTAGTGGTTTCGGATCGACAGGGCGCTCACCCCTCCACTTT,CASGFGSTGRSPLHF
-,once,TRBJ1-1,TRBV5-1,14,TGCGCCAGCAGCTTAGCGGGTTGGAACACTGAAGCTTTCTTT,CASSLAGWNTEAFF
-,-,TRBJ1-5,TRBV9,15,TGTGCCAGCAGCGTAGCCGGGAATAGCAATCAGCCCCAGCATTTT,CASSVAGNSNQPQHF
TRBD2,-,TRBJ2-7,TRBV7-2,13,TGTGCCAGCAGCAGCGGGGGGCCTAATCAGCAGTACTTC,CASSSGGPNQQYF
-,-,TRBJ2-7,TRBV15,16,TGTGCCACCAGCAGATCTGGGACTGGAAGCTCCTACGAGCAGTACTTC,CATSRSGTGSSYEQYF
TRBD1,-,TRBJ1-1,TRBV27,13,TGTGCCAGCAGTTTTGGACAGGGAAATCAGGCTTTCTTT,CASSFGQGNQAFF
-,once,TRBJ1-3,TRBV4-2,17,TGTGCCAGCAGCCCTGGGGGGCTAGCGGACTCTGGAAACACCATATATTTT,CASSPGGLADSGNTIYF
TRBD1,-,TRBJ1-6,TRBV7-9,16,TGTGCCAGCAGCTTAGTTAGGACAGGGGGCAATTCACCCCTCCACTTT,CASSLVRTGGNSPLHF
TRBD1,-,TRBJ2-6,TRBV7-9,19,TGTGCCAGCAGCCCCATCCGGACAGGGGTCCGCTCTGGGGCCAACGTCCTGACTTTC,CASSPIRTGVRSGANVLTF
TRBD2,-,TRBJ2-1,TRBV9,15,TGTGCCAGCAGCGTAGCTGGCGGGGGGGCTCTTGAGCAGTTCTTC,CASSVAGGGALEQFF
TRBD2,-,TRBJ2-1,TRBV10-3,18,TGTGCCATCAGTGAGTCGGCCAGCGGGGGTAGCTCCTACAATGAGCAGTTCTTC,CAISESASGGSSYNEQFF
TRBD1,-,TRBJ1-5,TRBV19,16,TGTGCCAGTAGCGCGGGACAGGGGGGCGGCAATCAGCCCCAGCATTTT,CASSAGQGGGNQPQHF
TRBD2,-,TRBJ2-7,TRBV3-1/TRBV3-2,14,TGTGCCAGCAGCCAATTAGCGGGGGGCTACGAGCAGTACTTC,CASSQLAGGYEQYF
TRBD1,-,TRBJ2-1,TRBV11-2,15,TGTGCCAGCAGCCCTCGACAGGGGAGCTACAATGAGCAGTTCTTC,CASSPRQGSYNEQFF
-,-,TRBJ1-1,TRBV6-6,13,TGTGCCAGCAGTTTTAAGACGACAGGTGAAGCTTTCTTT,CASSFKTTGEAFF
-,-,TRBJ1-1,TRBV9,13,TGTGCCAGCAGCCTCCACAAGAACACTGAAGCTTTCTTT,CASSLHKNTEAFF
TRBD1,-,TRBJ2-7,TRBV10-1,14,TGCGCCAGCAGACCCGGGACAGGGGGCTACGAGCAGTACTTC,CASRPGTGGYEQYF
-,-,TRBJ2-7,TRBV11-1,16,TGTGCCAGCAGCCCCCATGGGTGGGGGCGTCCCAACGAGCAGTACTTC,CASSPHGWGRPNEQYF
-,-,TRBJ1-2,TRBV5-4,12,TGTGCCAGCAGTCAGGATTTCTATGGCTACACCTTC,CASSQDFYGYTF
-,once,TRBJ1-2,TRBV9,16,TGTGCCAGCAGCGTAGAAGCGACAGTAACTAACTATGGCTACACCTTC,CASSVEATVTNYGYTF
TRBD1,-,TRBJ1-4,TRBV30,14,TGTGCCTGGACTCATGACAGGGGTAATGAAAAACTGTTTTTT,CAWTHDRGNEKLFF